Listed here is a single TCR beta chain. What it binds is unknown. Study outcomes and limitations: Tumor Tregs overlapped most with tumor, then blood, naive CD4+ cells. In terms of TCR gene usage, tumor memory CD4+ T cells clustered together with blood and lymph node memory CD4+ cells, as well as with lymph node naive CD4+ cells.

Purified naive CD4+ T cells were depleted of CD25+ Tregs. CDR1 is DFQATT, CDR2 SNEGSKA, per germline (reference sequence). The CDR3 loop spans 18 amino acids. The germline V and J ends were trimmed by 1 base and 2 bases, with 23 bases remaining between them. After constant-region reverse-primer amplification, full-length variable regions underwent semi-nested PCR with Nested Universal Primer A. TCRdb processed the 5' RACE reads anew with MiXCR; each CDR3 protein has one entry. The sample contains tens of thousands of distinct CDR3 sequences, roughly 17% of which appear only once. The chain couples TRBV20-1 to TRBJ1-1, with a possible D match to TRBD1 (5 bases). The clonotype originates from a female donor with breast cancer. Material: naive CD4+ T cells sorted from blood. Subset: naive CD4+ T cells, CD4+CD45RA+CD25-. CDR3 sequence: CSARATGAPLGSNTEAFF. The DNA of the CDR3 is TGCAGTGCTAGAGCCACCGGGGCCCCATTAGGTTCCAACACTGAAGCTTTCTTT.